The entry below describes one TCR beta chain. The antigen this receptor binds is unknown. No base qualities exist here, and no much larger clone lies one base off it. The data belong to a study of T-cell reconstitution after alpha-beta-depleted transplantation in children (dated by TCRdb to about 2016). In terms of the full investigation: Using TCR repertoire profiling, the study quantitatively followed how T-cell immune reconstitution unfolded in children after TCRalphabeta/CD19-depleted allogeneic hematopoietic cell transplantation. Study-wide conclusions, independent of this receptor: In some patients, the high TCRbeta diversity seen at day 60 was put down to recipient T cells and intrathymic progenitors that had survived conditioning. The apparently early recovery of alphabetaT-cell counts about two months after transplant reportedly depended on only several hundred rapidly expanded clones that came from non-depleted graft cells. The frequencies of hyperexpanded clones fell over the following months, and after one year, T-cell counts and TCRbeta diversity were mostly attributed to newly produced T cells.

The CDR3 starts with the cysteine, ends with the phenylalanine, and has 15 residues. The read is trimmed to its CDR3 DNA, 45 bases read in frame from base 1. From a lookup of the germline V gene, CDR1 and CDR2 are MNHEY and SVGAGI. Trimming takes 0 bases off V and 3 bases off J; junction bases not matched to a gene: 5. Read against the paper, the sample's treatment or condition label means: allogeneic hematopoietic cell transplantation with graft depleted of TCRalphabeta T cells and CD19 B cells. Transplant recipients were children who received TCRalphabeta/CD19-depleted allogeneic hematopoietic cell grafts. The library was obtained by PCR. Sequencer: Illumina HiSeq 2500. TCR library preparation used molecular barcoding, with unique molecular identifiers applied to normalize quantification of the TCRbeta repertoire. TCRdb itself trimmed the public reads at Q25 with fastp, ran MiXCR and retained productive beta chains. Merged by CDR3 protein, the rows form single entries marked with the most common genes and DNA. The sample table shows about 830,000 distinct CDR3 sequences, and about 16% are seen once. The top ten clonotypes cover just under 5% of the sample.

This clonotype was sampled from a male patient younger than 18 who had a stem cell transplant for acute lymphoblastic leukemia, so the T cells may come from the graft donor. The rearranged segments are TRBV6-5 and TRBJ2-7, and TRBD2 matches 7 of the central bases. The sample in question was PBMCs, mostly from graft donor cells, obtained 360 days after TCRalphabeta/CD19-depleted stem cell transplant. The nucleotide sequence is TGTGCCAGCAGTTACTCGAGCGGGACGAACTACGAGCAGTACTTC. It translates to CASSYSSGTNYEQYF.